This TCR beta chain is drawn from a study of naive and memory T cell subsets. The germline V and J ends were trimmed by 3 bases and 7 bases, with 7 bases remaining between them. Looked up from germline, CDR1 is LGHDT and CDR2 is YNNKEL (reference sequence). The CDR3 has 12 residues. In its sample, this clonotype was seen many times. Its cognate antigen is unknown. Sequential positive selection took CD4 T cells first, then CD8 T cells. Cells stained for CD3, CD4, CD8, CD45RA, CD27 and viability were sorted into four CD45RA/CD27 subsets. Two oligonucleotides, mixed equimolar, formed the beta constant-region primer covering TRBC1 and TRBC2. Ligated cDNA was amplified by four rounds of PCR with nested alpha and beta constant-region primers and SP2. Each CDR3 protein is one row after TCRdb ran MiXCR on the UMI-ligation and nested PCR reads. The data contain tens of thousands of distinct CDR3 sequences, 11% of them seen just once; the ten biggest clones take up more than 0.11%.

Points from the study as a whole: TCR abundance followed a power law differing between naive and memory subsets. Activation and differentiation may alter RNA-based TCR counts. Possibly reflecting memory cells re-expressing CD45RA, a few larger clonotypes occurred in naive repertoires, especially CD8.

The gene calls are TRBV3-1 and TRBJ2-1; D call uncertain. Sequencing was performed on naive CD4+ T cells from blood. This clonotype was sampled from a human donor in good health. For the CDR3, the DNA is TGTGCCAGCAGCCACACTCCGAATGAGCAGTTCTTC. Protein sequence: CASSHTPNEQFF.